This entry is about one T cell receptor beta chain. The target antigen is unknown. V was cut by 2 bases and J by 7 bases, with 26 bases left in between. Germline CDR1 reads MGHRA; CDR2 reads YSYEKL. The CDR3 contains 18 residues. Expressed TCRB transcripts were sequenced after all isolated RNA was converted to cDNA. Each sample of naive, central memory or regulatory T cells had, on average, about 3.57 million reads. Method: immunoSEQ multiplex PCR; TCRdb's copy keeps in-frame clones and lacks some. The profile covers 200,000 to 250,000 clones, with roughly 15% appearing a single time and 0.026% taken by the ten largest. The sample originates from a study of beta chain features in type 1 diabetes. Study-wide points: A greater similarity of naive, central memory and Treg TCRB repertoires was seen among patients than among healthy donors. Patients with type 1 diabetes carried fewer insertions and had more deletions at their VDJ junctions.

Each of the CD4+ naive, central memory, regulatory and stem cell-like memory populations was sorted via CD45RO/CCR7/CD25/CD127/CD95/CD27. This receptor was taken from a middle-aged woman in good health. Sequenced: naive CD4+ T cells from blood. V usage is TRBV4-1 and J usage is TRBJ2-5; possibly TRBD2 for D (5 bases). The CDR3 protein is CASSQTILSPAGAGTQYF. CDR3 DNA: TGCGCCAGCAGCCAAACGATTCTTAGTCCCGCGGGTGCCGGGACCCAGTACTTC.